This T cell receptor beta chain was recorded in a study of response to subunit inactivated influenza vaccine. Overall study results and limits: The authors offered the suggestion that each seasonal influenza vaccination recruits few new T cells.

MiXCR was run by TCRdb on the RT-PCR reads, yielding one entry per CDR3 protein. The sample records 600,000 to 700,000 distinct CDR3 sequences, around 13% being singletons. To note about this clonotype: Its matching antigen is unknown.

Trimming removed 4 bases from V and 1 base from J; junction bases left unmatched: 4. This CDR3 has 14 amino acids. Germline V gene lookup returns CDR1 SGHRS and CDR2 YFSETQ. The TCR was taken from a man aged 45 to 65 who received an inactivated influenza vaccine. The chain uses TRBV5-1 and TRBJ1-2; 7 nucleotides line up with TRBD1. The source material was PBMCs from blood, sampled 14 days before vaccination. CDR3 coding DNA: TGCGCCAGCAGCATATGGGACAGTAACTATGGCTACACCTTC. Translated: CASSIWDSNYGYTF.